The 8 T cell receptor beta chains listed next were all sequenced from one sample in a study of blood T cell repertoires in COVID-19. TCRdb's table, derived via immunoSEQ multiplex PCR, lists solely in-frame clones and lacks some. The sample shows 200,000 to 300,000 clones, about 88% of them seen only once. Material: peripheral blood. The receptors here all came from a man aged 55 to 70 who had recovered from COVID-19.

The chain is built from TRBV5-1 and TRBJ2-7; a weak D match, TRBD2 (6 bases). The V gene's germline CDR1 is SGHRS and CDR2 YFSETQ. This CDR3 is built from 13 residues. With 0 bases removed from V and 3 bases from J, the gap between germline ends came to 7 bases. CDR3 in DNA: TGCGCCAGCAGCTTGGATAGCGGCTACGAGCAGTACTTC. Protein product: CASSLDSGYEQYF.

The sample holds one count of this clone. The rearrangement uses TRBV5-1 and TRBJ1-2; D call uncertain. CDR3 length equals 14 residues. V was trimmed by 1 base and J by 7 bases, leaving 14 bases between them. Germline CDR1 reads SGHRS; CDR2 reads YFSETQ. The CDR3 sequence is CASSLTRRESGYTF. The CDR3 DNA follows: TGCGCCAGCAGCTTGACACGGAGGGAAAGTGGCTACACCTTC.

The sample holds a few counts of this clone. This chain links TRBV11-1 with TRBJ2-5; 11 nucleotides agree with TRBD1. The CDR3 consists of 14 residues. V was clipped by 7 bases and J by 4 bases; unmatched bases: 5. Per the germline V gene, CDR1 is SGHAT and CDR2 is FQDESV (reference sequence). DNA for the CDR3: TGTGCCAGCACTGGGACAGGGGGAGGAGAGACCCAGTACTTC. Translated, it gives CASTGTGGGETQYF.

The chain links TRBV10-3 to TRBJ1-5; the D gene is possibly TRBD1 (5 bases). Trimming removed 6 bases at V and 0 bases at J, with 9 bases between. CDR3 size: 14 residues. The germline V gene encodes CDR1 ENHRY and CDR2 SYGVKD. DNA of the CDR3: TGTGCCATCAGACAGGATAATAGCAATCAGCCCCAGCATTTT. It is translated as CAIRQDNSNQPQHF.

The CDR3 here is CASSLFAGSESPLHF. The CDR3 DNA is TGTGCCAGCAGCCTCTTCGCGGGTTCCGAATCACCCCTCCACTTT. The genes are TRBV4-2 and TRBJ1-6; no firm D call. Trimming stripped 4 bases from V and 10 bases from J, with 17 bases between. CDR1 and CDR2 from the germline V gene are LGHNA and YNFKEQ. The CDR3 totals 15 residues.

The chain joins TRBV10-3 to TRBJ2-1; 9 bases agree with TRBD1. Germline values: CDR1 ENHRY, CDR2 SYGVKD. Unmatched junction bases numbered 3, after V lost 10 bases and J lost 5 bases. The CDR3 extends over 12 amino acids. DNA for the CDR3: TGTGCCACAGGACAGGGGAACAATGAGCAGTTCTTC. It encodes CATGQGNNEQFF.

The chain links TRBV5-6 to TRBJ1-2; TRBD1 aligns across 10 bases. Looked up from germline, CDR1 is SGHDT and CDR2 is YYEEEE. This CDR3 is 15 amino acids long. Germline trimming cut 1 base from V and 8 bases from J; bases unmatched to any gene: 8. CDR3 in DNA: TGTGCCAGCAGCTTGCAGGACAGGGGGACTGGGGGCTACACCTTC. This codes for CASSLQDRGTGGYTF.

This chain uses TRBV2 with TRBJ2-3; tentatively, D is TRBD1 (6 bases). The germline CDR1 and CDR2 sequences are SNHLY and FYNNEI. Trimming removed 9 bases from V and 0 bases from J, with 16 bases in between. The CDR3 runs 15 residues. CDR3 amino acids: CASRGQSSSTDTQYF. The CDR3 DNA follows: TGTGCCAGTAGAGGACAGAGCTCTAGCACAGATACGCAGTATTTT.